This T cell receptor beta chain was profiled in a study of T cells in localized non-small cell lung cancer. Notes on the study in general: Peak T cell clonality was found in uninvolved adjacent lung, exceeding tumor. Only one tumor region went through sequencing, so heterogeneity may still be there.

As regards this clone: Antigen unknown.

The protocol was immunoSEQ multiplex PCR, while the TCRdb copy is restricted to in-frame clones and leaves out a portion. This table holds 13,000 to 15,000 clones, roughly nine tenths found once. This TCR came from a man aged 35 to 70 with stage III lung adenocarcinoma. Sequenced here: peripheral blood mononuclear cells, sampled before any cancer treatment.

CDR3 sequence (DNA): TGTGCCAGCAGTTTAGGGAATCAGCCCCAGCATTTT. Translating gives CASSLGNQPQHF. The V gene is TRBV28, the J gene TRBJ1-5, with D uncertain. The germline V and J ends were trimmed by 2 bases and 4 bases, with 3 bases remaining between them. Germline CDR1 and CDR2: MDHEN and SYDVKM. This CDR3 has 12 amino acids.